Shown below are 24 T cell receptor beta chains from a single sample sequenced in a study of CD8 T cells in Susac syndrome. After extraction with the RNeasy kit, roughly 0.45 to 1 ug of the RNA was reverse transcribed using random hexamers. TCRdb itself ran the immunoSEQ multiplex PCR reads through MiXCR, one entry per CDR3 protein. The sample has about 80,000 distinct CDR3 sequences; approximately 96% are singletons. The sample was CD8+ T cells from PBMCs. The receptors stem from a human donor with Susac syndrome.

This chain joins TRBV20-1 and TRBJ1-6, with unresolved D. CDR1 and CDR2 (germline): DFQATT, SNEGSKA (reference sequence). Trimming shortened V by 6 bases and J by 3 bases, and 12 bases separated the two germline ends. The CDR3 consists of 14 residues. DNA for the CDR3: TGCAGTGCCCAGGACGGAAGCTATAATTCACCCCTCCACTTT. Translated: CSAQDGSYNSPLHF.

V usage is TRBV20-1 and J usage is TRBJ2-5; no reliable D call. Per the germline V gene, CDR1 is DFQATT and CDR2 is SNEGSKA (reference sequence). Trimming stripped 6 bases from V and 0 bases from J, with 5 bases between. This CDR3 has 11 amino acids. The CDR3 DNA follows: TGCAGTGCACAGTACCAAGAGACCCAGTACTTC. This gives the protein CSAQYQETQYF.

CDR3 DNA: TGCAGCGTTGAGGCTGGGAATGAGCAGTTCTTC. Protein product: CSVEAGNEQFF. The genes are TRBV29-1 and TRBJ2-1; D is ambiguous. The CDR3 runs 11 residues. CDR1 and CDR2 from the germline V gene are SQVTM and ANQGSEA. Trimming took off 3 bases at V and 7 bases at J, with 7 bases between the two ends.

This chain uses TRBV30 with TRBJ2-7, with TRBD1 as a possible D gene (6 bases). Germline CDR1 GTSNPN, CDR2 SVGIG (reference sequence). The CDR3 is 12 residues long. V was pared by 0 bases and J by 5 bases, with 8 bases between. CDR3 region: CAWSVAGDEQYF. CDR3 bases: TGTGCCTGGAGTGTTGCAGGGGACGAGCAGTACTTC.

The chain recombines TRBV5-6 with TRBJ2-3, with unresolved D. The length of the CDR3 is 12 residues. Per the germline V gene, CDR1 is SGHDT and CDR2 is YYEEEE. V was clipped by 3 bases and J by 2 bases, with 4 bases between them. DNA of the CDR3: TGTGCCAGCAGCTCCGCCACAGATACGCAGTATTTT. Translating it yields CASSSATDTQYF.

V usage is TRBV15 and J usage is TRBJ1-1, with D unresolved. Germline CDR1 LNHNV, CDR2 YYDKDF (reference sequence). Trimming removed 0 bases at V and 5 bases at J, with 7 bases between. CDR3 length: 13 residues. The CDR3 DNA reads as TGTGCCACCAGCAGAGATCGGGGTACTGAAGCTTTCTTT. This sequence encodes CATSRDRGTEAFF.

The chain combines TRBV5-6 with TRBJ2-3; the match to TRBD1 covers 8 bases. The V segment lost 4 bases and the J segment 2 bases; nucleotides outside the gene matches: 6. Per the germline V gene, CDR1 is SGHDT and CDR2 is YYEEEE. This CDR3 is 15 amino acids long. The CDR3 protein is CASSPRDRPTDTQYF. The CDR3 bases are TGTGCCAGCAGCCCCCGGGACAGGCCCACAGATACGCAGTATTTT.

The chain employs TRBV29-1 and TRBJ2-7; D unclear. Per germline, CDR1 SQVTM and CDR2 ANQGSEA. V lost 3 bases and J lost 0, with 9 bases in between. CDR3 length: 13 amino acids. CDR3 coding DNA: TGCAGCGTTGAGTCCAGGAGCTCCTACGAGCAGTACTTC. This encodes CSVESRSSYEQYF.

This clonotype was observed a single time. V gene TRBV9 combines with J gene TRBJ2-1; perhaps TRBD2 as D (6 bases). Trimming took off 1 base at V and 5 bases at J, with 13 bases between the two ends. The germline V gene has CDR1 SGDLS and CDR2 YYNGEE. The CDR3 consists of 15 residues. The CDR3 loop is CASSVQGGLNNEQFF. In DNA, the CDR3 is TGTGCCAGCAGCGTACAGGGAGGCCTCAACAATGAGCAGTTCTTC. Together with reference TRBV9 and TRBJ2-1, the CDR3 gives the full variable domain: DSGVTQTPKHLITATGQRVTLRCSPRSGDLSVYWYQQSLDQGLQFLIQYYNGEERAKGNILERFSAQQFPDLHSELNLSSLELGDSALYFCASSVQGGLNNEQFFGPGTRLTVL.

This chain joins TRBV19 and TRBJ2-7; 7 nucleotides line up with TRBD2. V trimming: 5 bases; J trimming: 0 bases; junction bases outside the gene matches: 7. The germline gives CDR1 LNHDA, CDR2 SQIVND (reference sequence). There are 15 residues in the CDR3. This chain's CDR3 is CASSAGAGVSYEQYF. CDR3 bases: TGTGCCAGTAGTGCCGGGGCGGGGGTCTCCTACGAGCAGTACTTC.

This sequence joins TRBV5-6 and TRBJ2-1; D gene unclear. CDR1 and CDR2 from the germline V gene are SGHDT and YYEEEE. V gave up 1 base and J gave up 6 bases, with 8 bases separating them. The CDR3 consists of 13 residues. The CDR3 reads CASSLLGSNEQFF. As DNA, the CDR3 is TGTGCCAGCAGCTTGCTGGGAAGCAATGAGCAGTTCTTC. Using reference TRBV5-6 and TRBJ2-1 for the parts outside the CDR3, the full variable domain is DAGVTQSPTHLIKTRGQQVTLRCSPKSGHDTVSWYQQALGQGPQFIFQYYEEEERQRGNFPDRFSGHQFPNYSSELNVNALLLGDSALYLCASSLLGSNEQFFGPGTRLTVL.

The J gene is TRBJ2-2, the V gene TRBV6-2 or TRBV6-3; D not resolved. The germline gives CDR1 MNHEY, CDR2 SVGEGT. There are 12 residues in the CDR3. V was shortened by 2 bases and J by 5 bases, with 3 bases between the two germline ends. The CDR3 protein is CASSYETGELFF. The CDR3 bases are TGTGCCAGCAGTTACGAGACCGGGGAGCTGTTTTTT.

Only one count was recorded for this clonotype. The rearrangement links TRBV5-6 to TRBJ1-1; maybe TRBD1 (5 bases). Trimming took off 7 bases at V and 7 bases at J, with 11 bases between the two ends. The CDR3 is 11 amino acids. Germline V gene data show CDR1 as SGHDT and CDR2 as YYEEEE. The CDR3 sequence: CASWGMGEAFF. The CDR3, as DNA: TGTGCCAGCTGGGGGATGGGTGAAGCTTTCTTT.

This chain uses TRBV28 with TRBJ2-3; D remains ambiguous. The V gene lost 1 base and the J gene lost 0 bases, with 2 bases spanning the gap. Germline CDR1 is MDHEN and CDR2 is SYDVKM. The CDR3 covers 13 residues. The CDR3 is CASSLFSTDTQYF. For the CDR3, the DNA is TGTGCCAGCAGTTTATTTAGCACAGATACGCAGTATTTT.

V and J are TRBV25-1 and TRBJ2-3, with 8 bases fitting TRBD2. Trimming cost V 3 bases and J 3 bases; bases outside gene matches: 8. The CDR3 length is 16 residues. Germline V gene sequence: CDR1 MGHDK, CDR2 SYGVNS. CDR3 protein: CASSEMAGGSTDTQYF. The CDR3 DNA follows: TGTGCCAGCAGTGAGATGGCGGGGGGTTCGACAGATACGCAGTATTTT.

This chain links TRBV7-9 with TRBJ1-6, with 10 positions matching TRBD1. J gave up 10 bases and V 5 bases, and 5 bases lay outside the gene matches. This CDR3 has 14 residues. The germline CDR1 and CDR2 sequences are SEHNR and FQNEAQ (reference sequence). CDR3 in DNA: TGTGCCAGCAGCCGCTGGGACAGGGGATCACCCCTCCACTTT. Translating gives CASSRWDRGSPLHF.

The rearrangement joins TRBV7-9 to TRBJ1-4; 9 bases match TRBD1. Germline CDR1 SEHNR, CDR2 FQNEAQ (reference sequence). Unmatched junction bases numbered 8, after V lost 4 bases and J lost 5 bases. CDR3 length: 16 residues. The CDR3 DNA is TGTGCCAGCAGCTACGGGACAGGGCCTATCAATGAAAAACTGTTTTTT. Protein: CASSYGTGPINEKLFF.

The chain couples TRBV2 to TRBJ2-1; D might be TRBD2 (6 bases). Germline V CDR1 and CDR2: SNHLY, FYNNEI. CDR3 length: 16 residues. V was trimmed by 6 bases and J by 5 bases, leaving 20 bases between them. The CDR3 here is CASRPAAHRRDNEQFF. The CDR3 bases are TGTGCCAGCAGACCCGCGGCCCATAGGAGGGACAATGAGCAGTTCTTC. The whole variable domain, filled in from reference TRBV2 and TRBJ2-1, reads EPEVTQTPSHQVTQMGQEVILRCVPISNHLYFYWYRQILGQKVEFLVSFYNNEISEKSEIFDDQFSVERPDGSNFTLKIRSTKLEDSAMYFCASRPAAHRRDNEQFFGPGTRLTVL.

The chain recombines TRBV13 with TRBJ1-2; TRBD1 matches 9 bases. V dropped 4 bases and J dropped 6; count of bases not matched to a gene: 3. CDR3 size: 13 residues. Germline V gene sequence: CDR1 PRHDT, CDR2 FYEKMQ (reference sequence). The CDR3 nucleotides read TGTGCCAGCAGCTCCACAGGGGGCCATGGCTACACCTTC. Amino acids: CASSSTGGHGYTF.

This chain joins TRBV19 and TRBJ2-2; D is unclear. The CDR3 length is 13 residues. Germline V gives CDR1 LNHDA, CDR2 SQIVND (reference sequence). With 2 bases removed from V and 6 bases from J, the gap between germline ends came to 7 bases. The DNA of the CDR3 is TGTGCCAGTAGTATACAGATACCCGGGGAGCTGTTTTTT. It is translated as CASSIQIPGELFF.

V is TRBV9 and J is TRBJ2-3, with D uncertain. Germline loops: CDR1 SGDLS, CDR2 YYNGEE. CDR3 size: 14 residues. The V end was cut by 2 bases, the J end by 1 base, with 8 bases between. In DNA, the CDR3 is TGTGCCAGCAGCGTCGCGGACCGCACAGATACGCAGTATTTT. Its protein is CASSVADRTDTQYF.

This chain joins TRBV11-2 and TRBJ2-1, with 15 bases that match TRBD2. This CDR3 is built from 15 residues. CDR1 and CDR2 from the germline V gene are SGHAT and FQNNGV. The trim removed 4 bases at V and 7 bases at J, leaving 2 bases unmatched. CDR3 DNA: TGTGCCAGCAGCTACGGACTAGCGGGGGGGAATGAGCAGTTCTTC. Translating gives CASSYGLAGGNEQFF. The whole variable domain, remainder taken from reference TRBV11-2 and TRBJ2-1, is EAGVAQSPRYKIIEKRQSVAFWCNPISGHATLYWYQQILGQGPKLLIQFQNNGVVDDSQLPKDRFSAERLKGVDSTLKIQPAKLEDSAVYLCASSYGLAGGNEQFFGPGTRLTVL.

This clonotype has just one count. The chain employs TRBV7-9 and TRBJ2-7; D gene unclear. V lost 4 bases and J lost 0, with 13 bases in between. Looked up from germline, CDR1 is SEHNR and CDR2 is FQNEAQ (reference sequence). There are 15 residues in the CDR3. CDR3 nucleotides: TGTGCCAGCAGCTCCGGGTTTGGCAGCTCCTACGAGCAGTACGTC. It specifies CASSSGFGSSYEQYV.

The gene calls are TRBV6-5 and TRBJ2-7; 7 bases match TRBD2. Looked up from germline, CDR1 is MNHEY and CDR2 is SVGAGI. The V segment lost 0 bases and the J segment 0 bases; nucleotides outside the gene matches: 8. The CDR3 runs 17 residues. CDR3 nucleotides: TGTGCCAGCAGTTACTCGAGAACTAGCGCAAGCTCCTACGAGCAGTACGTC. Its protein is CASSYSRTSASSYEQYV.